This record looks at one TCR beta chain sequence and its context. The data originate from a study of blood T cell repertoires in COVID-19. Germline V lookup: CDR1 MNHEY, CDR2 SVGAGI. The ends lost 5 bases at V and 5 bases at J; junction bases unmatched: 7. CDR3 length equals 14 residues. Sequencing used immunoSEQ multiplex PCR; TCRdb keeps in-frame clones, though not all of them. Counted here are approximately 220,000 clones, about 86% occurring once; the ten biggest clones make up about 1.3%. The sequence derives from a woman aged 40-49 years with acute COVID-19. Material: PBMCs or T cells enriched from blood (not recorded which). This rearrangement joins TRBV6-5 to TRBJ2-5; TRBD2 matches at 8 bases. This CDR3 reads CASSNGRAFETQYF. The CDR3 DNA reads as TGTGCCAGCAGTAACGGGAGGGCCTTTGAGACCCAGTACTTC.